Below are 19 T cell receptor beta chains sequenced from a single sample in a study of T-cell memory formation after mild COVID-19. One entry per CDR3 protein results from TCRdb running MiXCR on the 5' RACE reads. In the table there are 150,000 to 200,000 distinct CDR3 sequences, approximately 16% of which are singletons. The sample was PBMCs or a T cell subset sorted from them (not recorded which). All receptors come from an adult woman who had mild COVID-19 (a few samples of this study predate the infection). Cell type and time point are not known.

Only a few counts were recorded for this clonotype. The CDR3 nucleotides are TGCGCCAGCAGCCAGACTCACAAGGGGGACGTTTCTTATCAGCCCCAGCATTTT. Encoded protein: CASSQTHKGDVSYQPQHF. V and J are TRBV4-1 and TRBJ1-5, with a weak D call TRBD1 (6 bases). The CDR3 totals 18 residues. V was trimmed by 3 bases and J by 5 bases, leaving 23 bases between them. Germline values: CDR1 MGHRA, CDR2 YSYEKL.

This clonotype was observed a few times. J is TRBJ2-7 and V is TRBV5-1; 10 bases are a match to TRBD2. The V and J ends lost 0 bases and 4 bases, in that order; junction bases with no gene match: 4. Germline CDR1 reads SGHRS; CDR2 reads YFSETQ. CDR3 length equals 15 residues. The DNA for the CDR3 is TGCGCCAGCAGCTTGGAGGCTAGCGGGAGTTACGAGCAGTACTTC. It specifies CASSLEASGSYEQYF.

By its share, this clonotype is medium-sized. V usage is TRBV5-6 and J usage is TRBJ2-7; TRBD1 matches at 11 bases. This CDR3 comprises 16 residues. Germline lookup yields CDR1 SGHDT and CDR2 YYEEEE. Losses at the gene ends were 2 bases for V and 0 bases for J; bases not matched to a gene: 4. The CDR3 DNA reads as TGTGCCAGCAGCTTCCTAGGGACAGGGGGCTCCTACGAGCAGTACTTC. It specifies CASSFLGTGGSYEQYF.

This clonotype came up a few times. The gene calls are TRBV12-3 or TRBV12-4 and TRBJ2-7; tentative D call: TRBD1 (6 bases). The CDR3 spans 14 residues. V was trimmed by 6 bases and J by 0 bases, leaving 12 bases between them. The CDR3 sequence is CASRPTGSSYEQYF. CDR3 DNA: TGTGCCAGCAGACCGACAGGTTCCTCCTACGAGCAGTACTTC.

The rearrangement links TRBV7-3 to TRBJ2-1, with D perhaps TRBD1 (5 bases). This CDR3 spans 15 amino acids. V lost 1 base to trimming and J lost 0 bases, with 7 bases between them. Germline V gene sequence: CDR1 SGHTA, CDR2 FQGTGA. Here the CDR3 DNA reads TGTGCCAGCAGCTTAATAGGGGCCTCCTACAATGAGCAGTTCTTC. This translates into CASSLIGASYNEQFF.

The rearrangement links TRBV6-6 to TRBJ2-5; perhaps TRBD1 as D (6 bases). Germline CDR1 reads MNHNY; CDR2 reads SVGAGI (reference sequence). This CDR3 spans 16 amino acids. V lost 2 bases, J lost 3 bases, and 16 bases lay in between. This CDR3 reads CASSYGPRTAEETQYF. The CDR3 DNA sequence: TGTGCCAGCAGTTACGGACCTAGGACAGCAGAAGAGACCCAGTACTTC.

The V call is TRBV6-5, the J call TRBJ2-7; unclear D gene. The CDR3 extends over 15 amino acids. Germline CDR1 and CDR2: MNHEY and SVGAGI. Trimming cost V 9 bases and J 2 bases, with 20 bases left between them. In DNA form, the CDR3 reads TGTGCCAGGCTGCTAAAGACTGGTCACACCTACGAGCAGTACTTC. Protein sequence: CARLLKTGHTYEQYF.

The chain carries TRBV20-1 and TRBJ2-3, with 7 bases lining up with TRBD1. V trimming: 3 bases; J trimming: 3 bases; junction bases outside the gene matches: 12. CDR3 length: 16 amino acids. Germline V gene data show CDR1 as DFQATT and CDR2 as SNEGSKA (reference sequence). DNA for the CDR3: TGCAGTGCTAGGCTGCCCCGGAGACAGGGAACAGATACGCAGTATTTT. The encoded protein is CSARLPRRQGTDTQYF.

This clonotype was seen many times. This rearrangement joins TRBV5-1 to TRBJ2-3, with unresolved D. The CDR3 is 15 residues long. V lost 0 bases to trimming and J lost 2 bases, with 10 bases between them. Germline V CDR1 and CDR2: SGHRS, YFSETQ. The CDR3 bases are TGCGCCAGCAGCTTGGAGGCAGACCCCACAGATACGCAGTATTTT. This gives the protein CASSLEADPTDTQYF.

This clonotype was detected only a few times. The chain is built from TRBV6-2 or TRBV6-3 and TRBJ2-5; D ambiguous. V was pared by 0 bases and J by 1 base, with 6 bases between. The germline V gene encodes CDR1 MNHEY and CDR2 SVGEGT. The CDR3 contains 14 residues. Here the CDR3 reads CASSYSTSQETQYF. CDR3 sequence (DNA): TGTGCCAGCAGTTACTCGACCTCCCAAGAGACCCAGTACTTC.

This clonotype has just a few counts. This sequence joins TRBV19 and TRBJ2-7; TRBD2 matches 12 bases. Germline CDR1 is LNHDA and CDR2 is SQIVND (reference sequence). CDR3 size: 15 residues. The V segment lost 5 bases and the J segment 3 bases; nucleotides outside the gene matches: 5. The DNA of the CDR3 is TGTGCCAGTAGTGCGACTAGCGGGAGCTACTACGAGCAGTACTTC. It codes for CASSATSGSYYEQYF.

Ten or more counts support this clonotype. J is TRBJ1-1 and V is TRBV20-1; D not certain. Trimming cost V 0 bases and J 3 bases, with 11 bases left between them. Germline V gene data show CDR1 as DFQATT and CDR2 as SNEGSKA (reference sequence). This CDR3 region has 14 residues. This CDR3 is CSARDRVRYTEAFF. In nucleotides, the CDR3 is TGCAGTGCTAGAGATCGAGTACGGTACACTGAAGCTTTCTTT.

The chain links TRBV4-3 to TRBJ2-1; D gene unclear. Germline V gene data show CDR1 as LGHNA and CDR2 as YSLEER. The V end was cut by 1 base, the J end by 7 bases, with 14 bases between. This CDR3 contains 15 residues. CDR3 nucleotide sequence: TGCGCCAGCAGCCAAGCCCCCGAACCGAGGAATGAGCAGTTCTTC. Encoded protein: CASSQAPEPRNEQFF.

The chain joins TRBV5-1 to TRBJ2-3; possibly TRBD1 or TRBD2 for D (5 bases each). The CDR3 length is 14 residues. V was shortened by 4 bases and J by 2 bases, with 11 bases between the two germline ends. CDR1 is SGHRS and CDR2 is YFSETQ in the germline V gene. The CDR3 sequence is CASSVEGNTDTQYF. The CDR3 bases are TGCGCCAGCAGCGTCGAGGGGAACACAGATACGCAGTATTTT. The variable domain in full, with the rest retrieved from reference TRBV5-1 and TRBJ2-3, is KAGVTQTPRYLIKTRGQQVTLSCSPISGHRSVSWYQQTPGQGLQFLFEYFSETQRNKGNFPGRFSGRQFSNSRSEMNVSTLELGDSALYLCASSVEGNTDTQYFGPGTRLTVL.

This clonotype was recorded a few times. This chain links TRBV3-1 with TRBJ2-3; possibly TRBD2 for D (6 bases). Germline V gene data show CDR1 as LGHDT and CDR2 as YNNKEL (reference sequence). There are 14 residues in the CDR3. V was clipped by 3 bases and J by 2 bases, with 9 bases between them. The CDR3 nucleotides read TGTGCCAGCAGCCACGGGACTGCCACAGATACGCAGTATTTT. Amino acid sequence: CASSHGTATDTQYF.

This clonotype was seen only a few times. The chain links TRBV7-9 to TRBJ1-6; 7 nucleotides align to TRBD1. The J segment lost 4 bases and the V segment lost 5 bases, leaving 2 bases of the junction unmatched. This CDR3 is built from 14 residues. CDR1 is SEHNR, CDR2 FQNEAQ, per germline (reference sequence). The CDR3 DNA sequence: TGTGCCAGCAGCCCAGGGGGTTATAATTCACCCCTCCACTTT. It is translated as CASSPGGYNSPLHF.

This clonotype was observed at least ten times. CDR3 DNA: TGTGCCAGCAGCCAAGGGCCCAGCGGGGGGGACAATGAGCAGTTCTTC. This gives the protein CASSQGPSGGDNEQFF. V and J are TRBV4-2 and TRBJ2-1, with TRBD2 matching over 10 bases. Trimming took 1 base from V and 5 from J; bases not matched to a gene: 5. Per the germline V gene, CDR1 is LGHNA and CDR2 is YNFKEQ. This CDR3 is 16 amino acids long.

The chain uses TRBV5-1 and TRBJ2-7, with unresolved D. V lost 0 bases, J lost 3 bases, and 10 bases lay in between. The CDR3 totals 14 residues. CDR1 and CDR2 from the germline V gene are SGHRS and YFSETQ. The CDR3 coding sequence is TGCGCCAGCAGCTTGGTACCAGCGAACTACGAGCAGTACTTC. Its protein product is CASSLVPANYEQYF.

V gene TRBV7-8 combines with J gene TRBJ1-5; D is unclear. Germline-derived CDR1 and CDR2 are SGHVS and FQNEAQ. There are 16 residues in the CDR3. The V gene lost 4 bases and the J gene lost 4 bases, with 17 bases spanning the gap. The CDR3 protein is CASSSRSRLDNQPQHF. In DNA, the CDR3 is TGTGCCAGCAGCTCTCGCTCCCGACTTGATAATCAGCCCCAGCATTTT. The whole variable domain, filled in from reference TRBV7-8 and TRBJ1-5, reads GAGVSQSPRYKVAKRGQDVALRCDPISGHVSLFWYQQALGQGPEFLTYFQNEAQLDKSGLPSDRFFAERPEGSVSTLKIQRTQQEDSAVYLCASSSRSRLDNQPQHFGDGTRLSIL.